The 27 T cell receptor beta chains below were found in one sample sequenced in a study of post-analysis software for immune sequencing data. Study-wide points: Patients showed TRBV5-6, TRBV5-1 and TRBV20-1 among five TRBV segments more frequent than in controls.

Antigen specificity for these receptors is unknown. The TCR beta cDNA libraries contained unique molecular identifiers. TCRdb called the PCR reads again in MiXCR, with one record for every CDR3 protein. The sample has a few hundred thousand distinct CDR3 sequences, around 31% seen once. Source material: blood. The receptors derive from a girl between 2 and 17 years old with multiple sclerosis.

The CDR3 bases are TGCGCCAGCAGCAAAGGACTAGTGGGCGACTACGAGCAGTACTTC. Translation gives CASSKGLVGDYEQYF. This rearrangement joins TRBV5-1 to TRBJ2-7, with 7 positions matching TRBD2. V lost 4 bases, J lost 3 bases, and 10 bases stayed unmatched. Germline CDR1 and CDR2: SGHRS and YFSETQ. The CDR3 extends over 15 amino acids.

The rearrangement uses TRBV29-1 and TRBJ1-4, with D hard to call. V lost 5 bases and J lost 8, with 12 bases in between. Germline V gene data show CDR1 as SQVTM and CDR2 as ANQGSEA. The CDR3 loop spans 12 amino acids. The CDR3: CSVLQAEEKLFF. CDR3 bases: TGCAGCGTTCTCCAGGCGGAGGAAAAACTGTTTTTT. The variable domain in full, with the rest retrieved from reference TRBV29-1 and TRBJ1-4, is SAVISQKPSRDICQRGTSLTIQCQVDSQVTMMFWYRQQPGQSLTLIATANQGSEATYESGFVIDKFPISRPNLTFSTLTVSNMSPEDSSIYLCSVLQAEEKLFFGSGTQLSVL.

V gene TRBV7-9 combines with J gene TRBJ2-1; D may be TRBD1 (5 bases). The germline CDR1 and CDR2 sequences are SEHNR and FQNEAQ (reference sequence). The length of the CDR3 is 18 residues. Trimming removed 4 bases from V and 7 bases from J, with 26 bases in between. CDR3 coding DNA: TGTGCCAGCAGCTCCGTAAGGGCCACAGGCTATGTTGTGAATGAGCAGTTCTTC. Translating it yields CASSSVRATGYVVNEQFF.

This clonotype was detected only a few times. The gene calls are TRBV7-9 and TRBJ2-5; D is possibly TRBD1 (5 bases). V shed 1 base and J shed 3 bases, with 12 bases lying between them. This CDR3 region has 15 residues. Germline assignment: CDR1 SEHNR and CDR2 FQNEAQ (reference sequence). CDR3 sequence: CASSLGVGEEETQYF. CDR3 nucleotide sequence: TGTGCCAGCAGCTTAGGGGTAGGGGAAGAAGAGACCCAGTACTTC.

The chain has TRBV6-1 and TRBJ2-1; 9 nucleotides match TRBD1. V lost 6 bases, J lost 14 bases, and 14 bases stayed unmatched. Germline V CDR1 and CDR2: MNHNS, SASEGT. CDR3 length: 14 amino acids. The CDR3: CASSRKDDRDREFF. As DNA, the CDR3 is TGTGCCAGCAGCAGAAAAGACGACCGGGACAGGGAGTTCTTC.

This clonotype was seen more than once but under ten times. The chain combines TRBV6-5 with TRBJ2-6; 7 bases agree with TRBD1. CDR3 length equals 16 residues. From germline, CDR1 is MNHEY and CDR2 SVGAGI. The trim removed 4 bases at V and 4 bases at J, leaving 7 bases unmatched. The CDR3 sequence: CASSSGGGQGANVLTF. DNA of the CDR3: TGTGCCAGCAGTTCGGGTGGGGGACAGGGGGCCAACGTCCTGACTTTC.

This clonotype was found a few times. The chain carries TRBV20-1 and TRBJ2-7; TRBD2 agrees at 9 bases. The CDR3 spans 15 residues. CDR1 is DFQATT, CDR2 SNEGSKA, per germline (reference sequence). The ends lost 2 bases at V and 4 bases at J; junction bases unmatched: 9. The DNA of the CDR3 is TGCAGTGCTAGAACCAGCGGGGGGCTAGTATACGAGCAGTACTTC. Protein sequence: CSARTSGGLVYEQYF.

This clonotype was recorded many times. The V call is TRBV7-6, the J call TRBJ1-1; D is uncertain. The CDR3 spans 13 residues. The V gene lost 3 bases and the J gene lost 0 bases, with 5 bases spanning the gap. The germline CDR1 and CDR2 sequences are SGHVS and FNYEAQ. Written as DNA, the CDR3 is TGTGCCAGCAGCTTGCAATTGAACACTGAAGCTTTCTTT. This codes for CASSLQLNTEAFF.

The chain carries TRBV7-9 and TRBJ1-1; D uncertain. V gave up 2 bases and J gave up 3 bases, with 13 bases separating them. CDR1 and CDR2 (germline): SEHNR, FQNEAQ (reference sequence). This CDR3 comprises 15 residues. This chain's CDR3 is CASSLRPVEDTEAFF. The CDR3 region has the DNA TGTGCCAGCAGCTTAAGGCCAGTTGAAGACACTGAAGCTTTCTTT.

The V and J genes are TRBV15 and TRBJ2-5; D is possibly TRBD1 or TRBD2 (5 bases each). The V and J ends lost 5 bases and 3 bases respectively, with 13 bases between them. The CDR3 contains 14 residues. Germline assignment: CDR1 LNHNV and CDR2 YYDKDF (reference sequence). CDR3 nucleotides: TGTGCCACCAGCCGCGAGGGGCGCAAAGAGACCCAGTACTTC. Its translation: CATSREGRKETQYF. The full variable domain, with the rest looked up from reference TRBV15 and TRBJ2-5, is DAMVIQNPRYQVTQFGKPVTLSCSQTLNHNVMYWYQQKSSQAPKLLFHYYDKDFNNEADTPDNFQSRRPNTSFCFLDIRSPGLGDTAMYLCATSREGRKETQYFGPGTRLLVL.

This clonotype was observed a few times. The chain recombines TRBV6-6 with TRBJ2-1; D is ambiguous. Germline V gene sequence: CDR1 MNHNY, CDR2 SVGAGI (reference sequence). The V end lost 0 bases, the J end lost 4 bases, and 7 bases lay between the germline ends. CDR3 size: 14 residues. The DNA for the CDR3 is TGTGCCAGCAGTTACTCGACCGGATACAATGAGCAGTTCTTC. This gives the protein CASSYSTGYNEQFF.

The rearrangement links TRBV10-2 to TRBJ2-3; the match to TRBD2 covers 8 bases. Unmatched junction bases numbered 2, after V lost 9 bases and J lost 3 bases. CDR3 size: 12 residues. Germline-derived CDR1 and CDR2 are WSHSY and SAAADI. The CDR3, as DNA: TGCGCCAGTCGGGAGGGGACAGATACGCAGTATTTT. Translated: CASREGTDTQYF.

The CDR3 loop is CASSQQGPSGGAEDTQYF. CDR3 coding DNA: TGCGCCAGCAGCCAACAAGGCCCCAGCGGGGGGGCGGAGGATACGCAGTATTTT. The genes are TRBV4-1 and TRBJ2-3; 10 bases map to TRBD2. Losses at the gene ends were 2 bases for V and 6 bases for J; bases not matched to a gene: 14. The CDR3 is made up of 18 amino acids. Germline V gene data show CDR1 as MGHRA and CDR2 as YSYEKL.

Only a few counts were recorded for this clonotype. The gene calls are TRBV7-9 and TRBJ2-3; D perhaps matches TRBD2 (5 bases). Trimming removed 3 bases from V and 6 bases from J, with 19 bases in between. CDR1 and CDR2 (germline): SEHNR, FQNEAQ (reference sequence). The CDR3 runs 16 residues. CDR3 DNA sequence: TGTGCCAGCAGCTTGGAGGTGCTCAGGCACGCGGATACGCAGTATTTT. Translating it yields CASSLEVLRHADTQYF.

CDR3 bases: TGTGCCAGCAGCTTAGCCCCGGGCAACGTCCTGACTTTC. This translates into CASSLAPGNVLTF. The V call is TRBV7-6, the J call TRBJ2-6; no firm D call. Germline CDR1 is SGHVS and CDR2 is FNYEAQ. The CDR3 sequence is 13 residues long. V was trimmed by 0 bases and J by 9 bases, leaving 6 bases between them.

The rearrangement links TRBV2 to TRBJ2-5; D may be TRBD1 (6 bases). The CDR3 spans 15 residues. The V end lost 6 bases, the J end lost 3 bases, and 17 bases lay between the germline ends. Per germline, CDR1 SNHLY and CDR2 FYNNEI. CDR3 nucleotide sequence: TGTGCCAGCAGCCGGACAGCTGCGCGGGAAGAGACCCAGTACTTC. Residues: CASSRTAAREETQYF.

V and J are TRBV19 and TRBJ1-5; D not certain. The germline CDR1 and CDR2 sequences are LNHDA and SQIVND (reference sequence). CDR3 size: 15 residues. Trimming left V 3 bases short and J 0 bases short, with 9 bases between. CDR3: CASSIGAYSNQPQHF. The CDR3 region has the DNA TGTGCCAGTAGTATTGGTGCTTATAGCAATCAGCCCCAGCATTTT.

This chain uses TRBV13 with TRBJ2-3; tentatively, D is TRBD1 (6 bases). Germline lookup yields CDR1 PRHDT and CDR2 FYEKMQ (reference sequence). Trimming removed 6 bases at V and 6 bases at J, with 22 bases between. The CDR3 totals 16 residues. CDR3 coding DNA: TGTGCCAGCAGGGCACAGGGTAGTCGATGGACTGATACGCAGTATTTT. Translating it yields CASRAQGSRWTDTQYF.

The rearrangement uses TRBV6-6 and TRBJ2-1; a weak D match, TRBD2 (5 bases). The germline gives CDR1 MNHNY, CDR2 SVGAGI (reference sequence). Trimming removed 5 bases at V and 9 bases at J, with 14 bases between. The CDR3 is 13 amino acids. In nucleotides, the CDR3 is TGTGCCAGCAGTGCCGCGAGGGCCGGTGAGCAGTTCTTC. Its protein is CASSAARAGEQFF.

Ten or more counts support this clonotype. The chain combines TRBV7-2 with TRBJ2-5, with D unclear. The CDR3 consists of 14 residues. V lost 4 bases to trimming and J lost 5 bases, with 14 bases between them. Germline V CDR1 and CDR2: SGHTA, FQGNSA. The CDR3 spells CASSYSEFRETQYF. The CDR3 DNA is TGTGCCAGCAGCTACTCGGAGTTCCGCGAGACCCAGTACTTC.

This chain connects TRBV11-2 to TRBJ2-3, with D possibly being TRBD1 (6 bases). This CDR3 has 15 residues. V dropped 2 bases and J dropped 6 bases, with 15 bases sitting between them. Germline loops: CDR1 SGHAT, CDR2 FQNNGV. CDR3 protein: CASSLWRRGADTQYF. Here the CDR3 DNA reads TGTGCCAGCAGCTTATGGCGCAGGGGTGCGGATACGCAGTATTTT.

The chain is built from TRBV29-1 and TRBJ2-5; TRBD1 agrees at 9 bases. The CDR3 consists of 14 residues. Germline assignment: CDR1 SQVTM and CDR2 ANQGSEA. V shed 3 bases, J shed 5 bases, and the junction held 7 bases outside the gene matches. As DNA, the CDR3 is TGCAGCGTTGATCGGGGACAGGGACCGGAGACCCAGTACTTC. Translation: CSVDRGQGPETQYF. Supplemented by reference TRBV29-1 and TRBJ2-5, the full variable domain reads SAVISQKPSRDICQRGTSLTIQCQVDSQVTMMFWYRQQPGQSLTLIATANQGSEATYESGFVIDKFPISRPNLTFSTLTVSNMSPEDSSIYLCSVDRGQGPETQYFGPGTRLLVL.

The chain links TRBV12-3 or TRBV12-4 to TRBJ2-1; D may be TRBD1 or TRBD2 (5 bases each). The CDR3 totals 17 residues. With 6 bases removed from V and 4 bases from J, the gap between germline ends came to 22 bases. CDR3 coding DNA: TGTGCCAGCAGGCCTTCCGGGACCCACTCCTTATACAATGAGCAGTTCTTC. It translates to CASRPSGTHSLYNEQFF.

This clonotype was seen a few times. This chain uses TRBV6-6 with TRBJ2-5, with D perhaps TRBD1 or TRBD2 (6 bases each). V was cut by 5 bases and J by 5 bases, with 12 bases left in between. Germline CDR1 reads MNHNY; CDR2 reads SVGAGI (reference sequence). The CDR3 spans 13 residues. DNA of the CDR3: TGTGCCAGCAGTCTCAGGAGGGGGGAGACCCAGTACTTC. Translating it yields CASSLRRGETQYF.

The chain employs TRBV3-1 and TRBJ2-3; D possibly corresponds to TRBD1 (6 bases). The V end was cut by 4 bases, the J end by 3 bases, with 14 bases between. Germline CDR1 LGHDT, CDR2 YNNKEL (reference sequence). The CDR3 extends over 15 amino acids. Here the CDR3 DNA reads TGTGCCAGCAGCCCCGTGGGGGCCGGGACAGATACGCAGTATTTT. It is translated as CASSPVGAGTDTQYF.

The rearrangement links TRBV5-1 to TRBJ2-2; 8 nucleotides agree with TRBD1. Per germline, CDR1 SGHRS and CDR2 YFSETQ. The CDR3 is made up of 16 amino acids. V was clipped by 3 bases and J by 0 bases; unmatched bases: 4. The chain's CDR3 is CASSWSDRANTGELFF. As DNA, the CDR3 is TGCGCCAGCAGCTGGTCGGACAGGGCGAACACCGGGGAGCTGTTTTTT.

At least ten counts were recorded for this clonotype. V usage is TRBV7-7 and J usage is TRBJ2-1; 10 nucleotides align to TRBD2. With V trimmed by 0 bases and J by 4 bases, 3 bases remained unmatched. CDR1 and CDR2 (germline): SSHAT, FNYEAQ (reference sequence). The CDR3 is 16 residues long. The CDR3 region is CASSLAGTSEYNEQFF. The CDR3 nucleotides are TGTGCCAGCAGCTTAGCCGGGACTAGCGAGTACAATGAGCAGTTCTTC. The full variable domain, in which reference TRBV7-7 and TRBJ2-1 provide the parts outside the CDR3, is GAGVSQSPRYKVTKRGQDVTLRCDPISSHATLYWYQQALGQGPEFLTYFNYEAQPDKSGLPSDRFSAERPEGSISTLTIQRTEQRDSAMYRCASSLAGTSEYNEQFFGPGTRLTVL.